This passage covers 31 T cell receptor beta chains from one sample sequenced in a study of tumor and adjacent non-tumor tissue in lung cancer. The library came from three nested PCR rounds adapted from ARM-PCR protocols. Each CDR3 protein is one row after TCRdb ran MiXCR on the multiplex PCR reads. This table has 110,000 or so distinct CDR3 sequences, about 63% appearing once. The template was RNA from unsorted bulk tissue. More than 3 cm separated this lung sample from the edge of the tumor. The sample taken for sequencing was distant non-tumor lung tissue. The receptors stem from a man aged 60 to 69 with non-small cell lung cancer.

This clonotype was detected once. One end of the junction varies from germline; a read error may be responsible. The chain joins TRBV11-3 to TRBJ2-6; D unresolved. There are 15 residues in the CDR3. The germline V gene encodes CDR1 SGHNT and CDR2 YENEEA. CDR3 coding DNA: TGTGCCAGCCGCCAACAAGGTTCTGTGGCCAACGTCCTGACTTTC. Translation gives CASRQQGSVANVLTF.

This clonotype has ten or more counts. The chain carries TRBV6-6 and TRBJ1-1, with TRBD1 matching 8 bases. Germline V gives CDR1 MNHNY, CDR2 SVGAGI (reference sequence). The CDR3 is 15 residues long. Losses at the gene ends were 4 bases for V and 5 bases for J; bases not matched to a gene: 9. CDR3 sequence: CASSSPDRGGTEAFF. The CDR3, as DNA: TGTGCCAGCAGTTCACCCGACAGGGGTGGAACTGAAGCTTTCTTT.

For this clonotype: The junction departs from germline at one end; a sequencing error may be responsible. This chain connects TRBV6-5 to TRBJ1-1; no definite D call. The germline gives CDR1 MNHEY, CDR2 SVGAGI. This CDR3 has 13 residues. DNA of the CDR3: TGTGCCAGCAGTTGTTCGAGTAACATTGAAGCTTTCTTT. This sequence encodes CASSCSSNIEAFF.

In its sample, this clonotype was seen many times. The genes are TRBV10-3 and TRBJ1-1, with D maybe TRBD1 (6 bases). V lost 6 bases and J 3 bases, leaving 14 bases between the germline ends. CDR3 size: 14 residues. Germline loops: CDR1 ENHRY, CDR2 SYGVKD. CDR3 DNA: TGTGCCATCAGCAACAGGGATTTCGACACTGAAGCTTTCTTT. Its protein is CAISNRDFDTEAFF.

The sample holds a few counts of this clonotype. This may be a read error: a much more frequent sequence differs by one nucleotide. The V call is TRBV5-8, the J call TRBJ2-5; the match to TRBD1 covers 7 bases. The germline CDR1 and CDR2 sequences are SGHTS and YDEGEE. CDR3 length: 14 amino acids. CDR3 sequence (DNA): TGTACCAGCAGCTTGGAAGGGGGCCGGGAGACCCAGTACTTC. Translated: CTSSLEGGRETQYF. The entire variable domain, with the rest obtained from reference TRBV5-8 and TRBJ2-5, is as follows: EAGVTQSPTHLIKTRGQQATLRCSPISGHTSVYWYQQALGLGLQFLLWYDEGEERNRGNFPPRFSGRQFPNYSSELNVNALELEDSALYLCTSSLEGGRETQYFGPGTRLLVL.

As concerns this clonotype: This may arise from a read error, as a much more abundant clone is one base away. V and J are TRBV5-4 and TRBJ1-3; D not certain. Germline V gene lookup returns CDR1 SGHNT and CDR2 YYREEE (reference sequence). Between the trimmed V and J ends, which lost 0 bases and 6 bases, there was a span of 19 bases. The CDR3 sequence is 17 residues long. CDR3 residues: CASSLGGVSMGENTIYF. CDR3 bases: TGTGCCAGCAGCTTGGGAGGCGTGTCTATGGGTGAAAACACCATATATTTT.

This clonotype was counted many times. The chain is built from TRBV7-3 and TRBJ2-1; TRBD1 matches 7 bases. Germline CDR1 reads SGHTA; CDR2 reads FQGTGA. The V gene end was trimmed by 5 bases and the J gene end by 5 bases; junction bases not matched to a gene: 9. This CDR3 spans 15 amino acids. CDR3 in amino acids: CASSPQGIPNNEQFF. CDR3 sequence (DNA): TGTGCCAGCAGCCCACAGGGGATCCCTAACAATGAGCAGTTCTTC.

In regard to this clonotype: Possible read error: a much larger clone is one base away. V and J are TRBV6-6 and TRBJ1-5, with a weak D call TRBD1 (5 bases). V lost 10 bases, J lost 6 bases, and 22 bases lay in between. The CDR3 consists of 15 residues. Germline values: CDR1 MNHNY, CDR2 SVGAGI (reference sequence). CDR3 DNA sequence: TGTGCCACCCTGGGGGGTGGGGCAGGCGGTCAGCCCCAGCATTTT. It specifies CATLGGGAGGQPQHF.

This clonotype has more than one count but fewer than ten. The chain is built from TRBV5-6 and TRBJ2-5; D is unresolved. The CDR3 contains 17 residues. V gave up 0 bases and J gave up 1 base, with 16 bases separating them. Germline CDR1 and CDR2: SGHDT and YYEEEE. The CDR3 reads CASSLVGQASPQETQYF. The CDR3 DNA reads as TGTGCCAGCAGCTTGGTCGGGCAGGCGTCCCCCCAAGAGACCCAGTACTTC.

V and J are TRBV15 and TRBJ2-5; D is undetermined. CDR1 is LNHNV, CDR2 YYDKDF, per germline (reference sequence). Between the trimmed V and J ends, which lost 0 bases and 0 bases, there was a span of 14 bases. The CDR3 contains 17 residues. In DNA form, the CDR3 reads TGTGCCACCAGCAGAGATGTCGTTCGGCTTTACCAAGAGACCCAGTACTTC. Residues: CATSRDVVRLYQETQYF.

In the case of this clonotype: Without the conserved terminal phenylalanine or tryptophan, this CDR3 likely stems from a read error. V gene TRBV11-3 combines with J gene TRBJ2-7; perhaps TRBD2 as D (6 bases). The CDR3 extends over 14 amino acids. Germline-derived CDR1 and CDR2 are SGHNT and YENEEA. The CDR3 loop is CASSLRAGRDEQYY. CDR3 sequence (DNA): TGTGCGAGCAGCCTAAGAGCGGGCCGGGACGAGCAGTACTAC.

Remarks on this clonotype: The CDR3 carries no conserved terminal phenylalanine or tryptophan, so it likely arises from a read error. V usage is TRBV5-4 and J usage is TRBJ2-3; TRBD2 might be the D (7 bases). Germline CDR1 is SGHNT and CDR2 is YYREEE (reference sequence). Trimming cost V 4 bases and J 3 bases, with 15 bases left between them. The length of the CDR3 is 15 residues. CDR3 sequence reads: CASSDGLGGTDTQYL. The CDR3 bases are TGTGCCAGCAGCGACGGACTAGGGGGTACAGATACGCAGTATCTT.

This clonotype has more than one count but fewer than ten. This may arise from a read error, as a much more abundant clone is one base away. The chain uses TRBV5-4 and TRBJ1-2; D is perhaps TRBD1 (6 bases). The CDR3 totals 13 residues. Germline loops: CDR1 SGHNT, CDR2 YYREEE (reference sequence). The chain's CDR3 is CAVKGVSGYGYTF. The CDR3 region has the DNA TGTGCAGTCAAGGGGGTTAGTGGCTATGGCTACACCTTC.

This clonotype was observed a single time. The junction departs from the called germline gene at one end, perhaps through a read error. The rearrangement joins TRBV6-1 to TRBJ1-2, with D unresolved. This CDR3 is built from 13 residues. Germline CDR1 and CDR2: MNHNS and SASEGT. The CDR3, as DNA: TGTGCCGGCAGTGAAGTATCAGAGGACGGCTACACCTTC. Translating it yields CAGSEVSEDGYTF.

In its sample, this clonotype was seen many times. CDR3 sequence reads: CASSRLITAGGNLQETQYF. CDR3 bases: TGTGCCAGCAGCCGCCTGATAACGGCGGGAGGTAACCTCCAAGAGACCCAGTACTTC. The chain recombines TRBV5-4 with TRBJ2-5, with TRBD2 matching 8 bases. The germline V gene has CDR1 SGHNT and CDR2 YYREEE (reference sequence). J was trimmed by 1 base and V by 4 bases; bases with no gene match: 18. The CDR3 totals 19 residues.

This chain uses TRBV28 with TRBJ1-3; D is uncertain. From germline, CDR1 is MDHEN and CDR2 SYDVKM. The CDR3 totals 12 residues. Trimming shortened V by 10 bases and J by 3 bases, and 10 bases separated the two germline ends. The CDR3 coding sequence is TGTGCCACCGAAGAATATGGAAACACCATATATTTT. Protein: CATEEYGNTIYF. The full variable domain, its missing parts supplied by reference TRBV28 and TRBJ1-3, is DVKVTQSSRYLVKRTGEKVFLECVQDMDHENMFWYRQDPGLGLRLIYFSYDVKMKEKGDIPEGYSVSREKKERFSLILESASTNQTSMYLCATEEYGNTIYFGEGSWLTVV.

In its sample, this clonotype was seen a few times. Germline is not matched at one junction end, which may reflect a read error. The chain couples TRBV6-1 to TRBJ2-7, with D possibly TRBD1 on 5 matching bases. The germline V gene has CDR1 MNHNS and CDR2 SASEGT. The CDR3 covers 15 residues. The CDR3 here is CASSEGPRWPHEQYF. CDR3 nucleotides: TGTGCCAGCAGTGAGGGGCCACGATGGCCCCACGAACAGTACTTC.

This clonotype was recorded many times. The CDR3 reads CASSPSRVLNTEAFF. CDR3 DNA sequence: TGTGCCAGCAGCCCGTCCAGGGTACTGAACACTGAAGCTTTCTTT. The rearrangement uses TRBV5-4 and TRBJ1-1; maybe TRBD1 (5 bases). CDR1 is SGHNT and CDR2 is YYREEE in the germline V gene (reference sequence). The CDR3 covers 15 residues. V lost 4 bases, J lost 0 bases, and 13 bases lay in between.

In its sample, this clonotype was seen a few times. This chain joins TRBV28 and TRBJ2-1; D not resolved. The germline CDR1 and CDR2 sequences are MDHEN and SYDVKM. CDR3 length equals 13 residues. Trimming took off 7 bases at V and 7 bases at J, with 14 bases between the two ends. The DNA for the CDR3 is TGTGCCAGCATGATGGGCGGAAAAAATGAGCAGTTCTTC. This translates into CASMMGGKNEQFF.

This clonotype was counted at least ten times. This chain uses TRBV29-1 with TRBJ1-1, with a possible D match to TRBD1 (5 bases). V lost 3 bases to trimming and J lost 4 bases, with 21 bases between them. The CDR3 consists of 16 residues. CDR1 and CDR2 from the germline V gene are SQVTM and ANQGSEA. CDR3 nucleotides: TGCAGCGTTGATCCACGCAAGACAGTCTTTGGCACTGAAGCTTTCTTT. Its protein is CSVDPRKTVFGTEAFF.

The rearrangement links TRBV6-6 to TRBJ2-7; D ambiguous. Trimming cost V 11 bases and J 6 bases, with 14 bases left between them. The germline V gene encodes CDR1 MNHNY and CDR2 SVGAGI (reference sequence). The CDR3 consists of 11 residues. The CDR3 loop is CACSYDREQYF. In DNA, the CDR3 is TGTGCCTGTAGTTACGACCGCGAGCAGTACTTC.

This clonotype was picked up many times. The chain is built from TRBV29-1 and TRBJ2-1; TRBD1 matches 10 bases. Trimming took 7 bases from V and 2 from J; bases not matched to a gene: 5. This CDR3 contains 14 residues. Germline assignment: CDR1 SQVTM and CDR2 ANQGSEA. In DNA form, the CDR3 reads TGCAGCGCTTTGGGGACAGGGGCCTACAATGAGCAGTTCTTC. Translation gives CSALGTGAYNEQFF.

This clonotype was observed a few times. A read error may be the cause here, since a much bigger clone is one base away. J is TRBJ1-2 and V is TRBV5-6; D is ambiguous. The CDR3 loop spans 15 amino acids. Germline CDR1 and CDR2: SGHDT and YYEEEE. Deletions cut 0 bases from V and 4 bases from J, with 13 bases between. DNA of the CDR3: TGTGCCAGCAGCTTGGGTCAGCTATTTTGCTATGGCTACACCTTC. This gives the protein CASSLGQLFCYGYTF.

The rearrangement joins TRBV20-1 to TRBJ2-5; D gene ambiguous. The CDR3 length is 14 residues. The germline CDR1 and CDR2 sequences are DFQATT and SNEGSKA (reference sequence). With 0 bases removed from V and 4 bases from J, the gap between germline ends came to 12 bases. The chain's CDR3 is CSARDRRTGETQYF. In nucleotides, the CDR3 is TGCAGTGCTAGAGATCGCAGGACGGGAGAGACCCAGTACTTC.

Only one count was recorded for this clonotype. The rearrangement joins TRBV4-3 to TRBJ2-7; unclear D gene. Germline V gives CDR1 LGHNA, CDR2 YSLEER. This CDR3 spans 14 amino acids. CDR3: CISSQGTRDYEQYF. The CDR3 DNA reads TGCATCAGCAGCCAAGGAACCAGAGACTACGAGCAGTACTTC.

At least ten counts were recorded for this clonotype. V is TRBV30 and J is TRBJ2-1, with TRBD2 matching over 11 bases. This CDR3 has 15 residues. Germline CDR1 is GTSNPN and CDR2 is SVGIG (reference sequence). V shed 4 bases, J shed 4 bases, and the junction held 6 bases outside the gene matches. The CDR3 protein is CAWNSGTSGYNEQFF. The CDR3 DNA sequence: TGTGCCTGGAACTCCGGGACTAGCGGATACAATGAGCAGTTCTTC.

The CDR3 here is CTRSYAGGAYNEQFF. In DNA form, the CDR3 reads TGTACCCGCAGTTACGCCGGGGGGGCCTACAATGAGCAGTTCTTC. The chain combines TRBV6-5 with TRBJ2-1; 8 nucleotides line up with TRBD2. Germline CDR1 is MNHEY and CDR2 is SVGAGI. The CDR3 is made up of 15 amino acids.

As regards this clonotype: At one boundary the junction diverges from the germline segment, which might be a read error. CDR3 in DNA: TGTGTCAGCAGAAGGGACAGGGGCACTAATCAGCCCCAGTATTTT. Translation gives CVSRRDRGTNQPQYF. The chain uses TRBV6-5 and TRBJ1-5; 10 bases align to TRBD1. With the DNA end fitting TRBJ2-3 better, the J assignment may be wrong. The length of the CDR3 is 15 residues. Germline CDR1 is MNHEY and CDR2 is SVGAGI.

This clonotype was detected many times. The chain joins TRBV6-5 to TRBJ2-7; a possible D gene is TRBD1 (6 bases). The length of the CDR3 is 14 residues. The V end was cut by 2 bases, the J end by 0 bases, with 8 bases between. Germline-derived CDR1 and CDR2 are MNHEY and SVGAGI. The CDR3 loop reads CASSYGGNSYEQYF. The CDR3 DNA is TGTGCCAGCAGTTACGGGGGCAACTCCTACGAGCAGTACTTC.

The V call is TRBV11-2, the J call TRBJ2-7, with 14 bases lining up with TRBD2. The germline V gene encodes CDR1 SGHAT and CDR2 FQNNGV. J was trimmed by 4 bases and V by 3 bases; bases with no gene match: 11. This CDR3 is built from 18 residues. CDR3: CASSFTGTSGSFVYEQYF. The DNA for the CDR3 is TGTGCCAGCAGCTTCACAGGGACTAGCGGGAGCTTTGTGTACGAGCAGTACTTC.

In the case of this clonotype: This may be a read error: a much more frequent sequence differs by one nucleotide. The genes are TRBV16 and TRBJ2-1; unclear D gene. CDR1 is KGHSY, CDR2 FQNENV, per germline. CDR3 length: 13 residues. CDR3 nucleotides: TGTGCCAGCAACCAATCCCCTTTCGGTGAGCAGTTCTTC. Its protein product is CASNQSPFGEQFF.